The sample holds many counts of the clone carrying this TCR beta chain. Antigen specificity is unknown. This library used roughly 370 ng RNA and molecular barcoded adaptors spanning alpha/delta and beta/gamma chains. TCRdb analysed the reads with MiXCR anew, one entry per CDR3 protein. The sample holds about 40,000 distinct CDR3 sequences, 12% seen once. The sample belongs to a study of read filtering for tumor transcriptome and immune sequencing. Study background: R-ISS stage counts were 8 for I, roughly 15 for II, about seven for III. Regarding the study as a whole: About 80% of IR-seq clonotypes had one read, totaling about 3.3% of reads; RNA-seq: 74.6% and 44.6%.

V lost 5 bases to trimming and J lost 6 bases, with 14 bases between them. Germline V gene data show CDR1 as SEHNR and CDR2 as FQNEAQ (reference sequence). This CDR3 is built from 15 residues. The V call is TRBV7-9, the J call TRBJ1-6; maybe TRBD1 (6 bases). This TCR came from a donor aged 40 or over with multiple myeloma. Sequenced material: a population of CD138-negative cells sorted from bone marrow. The CDR3 region is CASSPPGGRNSPLHF. For the CDR3, the DNA is TGTGCCAGCAGCCCCCCGGGGGGGCGTAATTCACCCCTCCACTTT.